This T cell receptor beta chain was identified during a study of T cell repertoires in cytomegalovirus infection. Study as a whole: Matching HLA type, along with CMV infection, was indicated by public TCR beta signatures. Study-level results: Using cumulative public TCR beta family frequency, the authors identified those who carried CMV together with the relevant HLA. Across the ex vivo response, the dominant clonotypes were HLA-C-restricted CMV-specific TCR beta clonotypes.

As regards this clonotype: Antigen: not known.

Germline V gene lookup returns CDR1 MNHNY and CDR2 SVGAGI (reference sequence). Trimming stripped 0 bases from V and 2 bases from J, with 8 bases between. There are 14 residues in the CDR3. In TCRdb, the reads were re-called with MiXCR into one record per CDR3 protein. The table lists some 280,000 distinct CDR3 sequences, roughly 13% of them singletons. This clonotype was sampled from a human donor in good health (CMV status not recorded). Some clones in this sample may be carry-over from other donors' samples. The sequencing input was PBMCs. The V call is TRBV6-6, the J call TRBJ2-7, with D perhaps given as TRBD1 or TRBD2 (5 bases each). The CDR3 DNA sequence: TGTGCCAGCAGTTACTCATGGGGACCCTACGAGCAGTACTTC. Protein product: CASSYSWGPYEQYF.